The 6 T cell receptor beta chains below come from one sample, sequenced in a study of cytomegalovirus exposure and HLA in healthy donors. Use of 60 Vbeta and 13 Jbeta primers characterized the PCR. Assay used: immunoSEQ multiplex PCR; TCRdb lists only in-frame clones, some missing. The sample includes about 67,000 clones, 75% to 90% of them seen just once. Sample: PBMCs. The receptors were sampled from a woman aged 30 to 39 in good health and CMV-seropositive.

This clone appeared once. Other DNA variants within this sample encode the same CDR3. The chain joins TRBV9 to TRBJ2-5; TRBD1 might be the D (5 bases). CDR1 is SGDLS, CDR2 YYNGEE, per germline. Trimming pared 0 bases from V and 5 bases from J, leaving 11 bases between. The CDR3 has 14 residues. The DNA of the CDR3 is TGTGCCAGCAGCGTAGGGGGCACGGCGGAGACCCAGTACTTC. Residues: CASSVGGTAETQYF. Filled out from reference TRBV9 and TRBJ2-5, the complete variable domain reads DSGVTQTPKHLITATGQRVTLRCSPRSGDLSVYWYQQSLDQGLQFLIQYYNGEERAKGNILERFSAQQFPDLHSELNLSSLELGDSALYFCASSVGGTAETQYFGPGTRLLVL.

V is TRBV4-2 and J is TRBJ2-7; tentatively, D is TRBD2 (6 bases). The CDR3 has 16 amino acids. V was clipped by 5 bases and J by 7 bases, with 24 bases between them. Germline values: CDR1 LGHNA, CDR2 YNFKEQ. This CDR3 reads CASSLESGGTLGEQYF. In DNA form, the CDR3 reads TGTGCCAGCAGCTTAGAGTCGGGCGGGACTCTGGGTGAGCAGTACTTC.

The chain joins TRBV19 to TRBJ2-7; TRBD2 matches 7 bases. V trimming: 1 base; J trimming: 4 bases; junction bases outside the gene matches: 4. CDR1 and CDR2 (germline): LNHDA, SQIVND (reference sequence). This CDR3 comprises 14 residues. CDR3 residues: CASSIAGGLYEQYF. CDR3 nucleotide sequence: TGTGCCAGTAGTATAGCGGGAGGACTGTACGAGCAGTACTTC.

The chain combines TRBV28 with TRBJ2-3; 7 bases fit TRBD2. V trimming: 2 bases; J trimming: 3 bases; junction bases outside the gene matches: 5. Germline-derived CDR1 and CDR2 are MDHEN and SYDVKM. The CDR3 sequence is 15 residues long. CDR3 DNA: TGTGCCAGCAGTTTAGCGGGAGAGTCGACAGATACGCAGTATTTT. Amino acids: CASSLAGESTDTQYF.

The genes are TRBV27 and TRBJ2-5; TRBD2 matches 8 bases. The J call may be wrong; the DNA end is better matched by TRBJ2-7. The CDR3 has 15 amino acids. The V gene's germline CDR1 is MNHEY and CDR2 SMNVEV (reference sequence). CDR3: CASSYSALADYEQYF. CDR3 DNA sequence: TGTGCCAGCAGTTACTCGGCACTAGCGGATTACGAGCAGTACTTC.

The chain combines TRBV28 with TRBJ2-7; D is uncertain. This CDR3 spans 14 amino acids. Germline CDR1 and CDR2: MDHEN and SYDVKM. V lost 7 bases and J lost 5, with 18 bases in between. CDR3 loop: CASISAVLGHEQYF. The CDR3 DNA is TGTGCCAGCATCTCGGCGGTGCTTGGCCACGAGCAGTACTTC.